One sample yielded the 22 T cell receptor beta chains listed below, sequenced in a study of cytomegalovirus exposure and HLA in healthy donors. The PCR used 60 Vbeta and 13 Jbeta primers. TCRdb's table, derived via immunoSEQ multiplex PCR, lists solely in-frame clones and lacks some. The data contain about 130,000 clones, under 80% of them singletons. The sample consisted of PBMCs. The receptors originated from a woman aged 60-75 years in good health and CMV-seropositive.

In its sample, this clone was seen once. The rearrangement joins TRBV9 to TRBJ2-2; D may be TRBD2 (6 bases). The CDR3 spans 15 residues. The germline V and J ends were trimmed by 0 bases and 8 bases, with 14 bases remaining between them. Germline loops: CDR1 SGDLS, CDR2 YYNGEE. The CDR3 sequence: CASSVGAGIKGELFF. CDR3 in DNA: TGTGCCAGCAGCGTAGGGGCGGGGATTAAGGGGGAGCTGTTTTTT.

Only a few counts were recorded for this clone. This chain links TRBV20-1 with TRBJ1-2; no reliable D call. Germline lookup yields CDR1 DFQATT and CDR2 SNEGSKA (reference sequence). The V gene lost 4 bases and the J gene lost 8 bases, with 11 bases spanning the gap. There are 11 residues in the CDR3. CDR3 loop: CSATAPGGYTF. In nucleotides, the CDR3 is TGCAGTGCTACTGCCCCAGGAGGCTACACCTTC.

This clone was seen more than once but under ten times. The chain combines TRBV4-2 with TRBJ1-4, with D maybe TRBD1 (5 bases). Trimming left V 1 base short and J 5 bases short, with 11 bases between. CDR1 LGHNA and CDR2 YNFKEQ come from the germline V gene. The CDR3 consists of 15 residues. CDR3 DNA sequence: TGTGCCAGCAGCCAAGCCGGGACTGAGAATGAAAAACTGTTTTTT. Its protein is CASSQAGTENEKLFF.

The chain links TRBV7-8 to TRBJ2-5; D is unresolved. Judging by the DNA end, TRBJ2-7 fits better; the J call may be wrong. The CDR3 totals 13 residues. Germline V lookup: CDR1 SGHVS, CDR2 FQNEAQ. This CDR3 is CASSRGFGYEQYF. The CDR3 coding sequence is TGTGCCAGCAGCAGAGGTTTCGGTTACGAGCAGTACTTC.

The CDR3 sequence is CASSGGDRGLSNYGYTF. Written as DNA, the CDR3 is TGCGCCAGCAGCGGAGGGGACAGGGGACTTTCTAACTATGGCTACACCTTC. The genes are TRBV5-1 and TRBJ1-2, with 10 bases identical to TRBD1. Germline V gene data show CDR1 as SGHRS and CDR2 as YFSETQ. The CDR3 has 17 amino acids. V was pared by 4 bases and J by 0 bases, with 9 bases of the junction left unmatched.

The gene calls are TRBV2 and TRBJ2-1, with 16 bases lining up with TRBD2. This CDR3 has 16 residues. V lost 7 bases to trimming and J lost 6 bases; unmatched junction nucleotides: 6. Germline assignment: CDR1 SNHLY and CDR2 FYNNEI. CDR3 in DNA: TGTGCCAGCACTGGGACTAGCGGGAGGGCCGGCAATGAGCAGTTCTTC. Amino acids: CASTGTSGRAGNEQFF.

This clone was observed a handful of times. This same CDR3 is encoded by further DNA sequences in the sample. The CDR3 DNA reads as TGTGCCAGCAGCCGGGGACAGTTAAATGAAAAACTGTTTTTT. This codes for CASSRGQLNEKLFF. The chain uses TRBV11-2 and TRBJ1-4; 7 bases are shared with TRBD1. With V trimmed by 5 bases and J by 5 bases, 5 bases remained unmatched. CDR3 length: 14 amino acids. Germline V gene sequence: CDR1 SGHAT, CDR2 FQNNGV. The variable domain in full, with the rest retrieved from reference TRBV11-2 and TRBJ1-4, is EAGVAQSPRYKIIEKRQSVAFWCNPISGHATLYWYQQILGQGPKLLIQFQNNGVVDDSQLPKDRFSAERLKGVDSTLKIQPAKLEDSAVYLCASSRGQLNEKLFFGSGTQLSVL.

This chain joins TRBV27 and TRBJ2-1; TRBD1 matches at 7 bases. J gave up 0 bases and V 6 bases, and 11 bases lay outside the gene matches. This CDR3 comprises 17 residues. Germline V gene sequence: CDR1 MNHEY, CDR2 SMNVEV (reference sequence). The chain's CDR3 is CASRPGFGTASYNEQFF. The CDR3 coding sequence is TGTGCCAGCAGACCAGGTTTCGGGACAGCCTCCTACAATGAGCAGTTCTTC.

The rearrangement joins TRBV7-3 to TRBJ2-1; TRBD2 matches 9 bases. V shed 2 bases, J shed 7 bases, and the junction held 9 bases outside the gene matches. The CDR3 covers 16 residues. The V gene's germline CDR1 is SGHTA and CDR2 FQGTGA. In DNA, the CDR3 is TGTGCCAGCAGCTTATGGAGCGGGGGGAGCGGTAATGAGCAGTTCTTC. Translation gives CASSLWSGGSGNEQFF.

The rearrangement uses TRBV4-2 and TRBJ2-7; 8 bases align to TRBD2. Germline CDR1 and CDR2: LGHNA and YNFKEQ. The CDR3 sequence is 14 residues long. The V gene end was trimmed by 0 bases and the J gene end by 5 bases; junction bases not matched to a gene: 3. The CDR3 nucleotides read TGTGCCAGCAGCCAAGATAAAGCGGGAGACGAGCAGTACTTC. Translated, it gives CASSQDKAGDEQYF.

This clone was seen more than once but under ten times. The CDR3 region is CASSLAARNTEAFF. For the CDR3, the DNA is TGTGCCAGCTCACTGGCGGCTAGGAACACTGAAGCTTTCTTT. This rearrangement joins TRBV18 to TRBJ1-1; D is unclear. The CDR3 is made up of 14 amino acids. Germline lookup yields CDR1 KGHSH and CDR2 LQKENI. The ends were cut back, 4 bases at V and 1 base at J, with 10 bases in the middle. Combining the CDR3 with reference TRBV18 and TRBJ1-1 gives the whole variable domain NAGVMQNPRHLVRRRGQEARLRCSPMKGHSHVYWYRQLPEEGLKFMVYLQKENIIDESGMPKERFSAEFPKEGPSILRIQQVVRGDSAAYFCASSLAARNTEAFFGQGTRLTVV.

The V and J genes are TRBV13 and TRBJ2-3, with D maybe TRBD2 (5 bases). Trimming took 6 bases from V and 0 from J, leaving 16 bases between them. This CDR3 has 16 residues. Germline-derived CDR1 and CDR2 are PRHDT and FYEKMQ (reference sequence). CDR3 sequence (DNA): TGTGCCAGCAGACTACGGGAATACGGGAGCACAGATACGCAGTATTTT. Encoded protein: CASRLREYGSTDTQYF. Full variable domain (missing parts from reference TRBV13 and TRBJ2-3): AAGVIQSPRHLIKEKRETATLKCYPIPRHDTVYWYQQGPGQDPQFLISFYEKMQSDKGSIPDRFSAQQFSDYHSELNMSSLELGDSALYFCASRLREYGSTDTQYFGPGTRLTVL.

V gene TRBV5-5 combines with J gene TRBJ2-2; 7 bases agree with TRBD1. Germline V CDR1 and CDR2: SGHKS, YYEKEE (reference sequence). The CDR3 totals 16 residues. The ends lost 0 bases at V and 2 bases at J; junction bases unmatched: 4. The CDR3 region is CASSLAAGGNTGELFF. The CDR3 DNA is TGTGCCAGCAGCTTGGCGGCAGGGGGTAACACCGGGGAGCTGTTTTTT.

The chain couples TRBV6-5 to TRBJ1-2, with D maybe TRBD1 (6 bases). Looked up from germline, CDR1 is MNHEY and CDR2 is SVGAGI. The ends were cut back, 6 bases at V and 0 bases at J, with 14 bases in the middle. The CDR3 runs to 15 residues. The CDR3 DNA reads TGTGCCAGCAGCTCGACCAGGGGAGCTAACTATGGCTACACCTTC. Its protein is CASSSTRGANYGYTF.

The V gene is TRBV14, the J gene TRBJ1-2; D gene ambiguous. The CDR3 has 14 residues. Trimming took off 1 base at V and 8 bases at J, with 14 bases between the two ends. CDR1 and CDR2 (germline): SGHDN, FVKESK. The CDR3 bases are TGTGCCAGCAGCCAAGGGGGTCCAGCGGGAGGCTACACCTTC. Its protein product is CASSQGGPAGGYTF.

This chain uses TRBV7-2 with TRBJ1-1; D call uncertain. Germline V CDR1 and CDR2: SGHTA, FQGNSA. Trimming removed 3 bases at V and 0 bases at J, with 5 bases between. The CDR3 loop spans 13 amino acids. The chain's CDR3 is CASSFRVNTEAFF. CDR3 DNA sequence: TGTGCCAGCAGCTTTCGCGTGAACACTGAAGCTTTCTTT.

This sequence joins TRBV4-2 and TRBJ2-1; 13 bases are shared with TRBD2. The CDR3 contains 17 residues. Germline CDR1 and CDR2: LGHNA and YNFKEQ. Germline trimming cut 0 bases from V and 6 bases from J; bases unmatched to any gene: 5. The CDR3 bases are TGTGCCAGCAGCCAAGATAAGGGACTAGCGGGGCCCAATGAGCAGTTCTTC. This translates into CASSQDKGLAGPNEQFF.

V usage is TRBV6-5 and J usage is TRBJ1-6, with D perhaps TRBD1 (6 bases). V dropped 5 bases and J dropped 7 bases, with 9 bases sitting between them. The CDR3 has 13 amino acids. Per germline, CDR1 MNHEY and CDR2 SVGAGI. The CDR3 is CASSTGYNSPLHF. The CDR3 region has the DNA TGTGCCAGCAGTACAGGGTACAATTCACCCCTCCACTTT.

The chain carries TRBV7-7 and TRBJ1-2, with D maybe TRBD1 (5 bases). From germline, CDR1 is SSHAT and CDR2 FNYEAQ (reference sequence). The length of the CDR3 is 15 residues. The CDR3 DNA sequence: TGTGCTAGTCAGACGGGGGTGGGCCGTTGGTATGGCTACACCTTC. As protein: CASQTGVGRWYGYTF.

The chain uses TRBV29-1 and TRBJ1-1; no clear D. The V end was cut by 3 bases, the J end by 1 base, with 6 bases between. Germline values: CDR1 SQVTM, CDR2 ANQGSEA. This CDR3 comprises 12 residues. The CDR3 region has the DNA TGCAGCGTTGATGAGAGGAACACTGAAGCTTTCTTT. It translates to CSVDERNTEAFF.

CDR3: CASSLGQGLGGYTF. The CDR3 coding sequence is TGTGCCAGCAGCTTAGGACAGGGGCTTGGTGGCTACACCTTC. J is TRBJ1-2 and V is TRBV7-2; TRBD1 matches at 8 bases. After removal of 1 base from V and 7 bases from J, the junction contained 5 bases not matched to a gene. CDR3 length equals 14 residues. Looked up from germline, CDR1 is SGHTA and CDR2 is FQGNSA. The full variable domain, rest sourced from reference TRBV7-2 and TRBJ1-2, is GAGVSQSPSNKVTEKGKDVELRCDPISGHTALYWYRQSLGQGLEFLIYFQGNSAPDKSGLPSDRFSAERTGGSVSTLTIQRTQQEDSAVYLCASSLGQGLGGYTFGSGTRLTVV.

This chain uses TRBV5-8 with TRBJ1-4; D is ambiguous. Per the germline V gene, CDR1 is SGHTS and CDR2 is YDEGEE. The CDR3 consists of 13 residues. Trimming shortened V by 3 bases and J by 4 bases, and 7 bases separated the two germline ends. CDR3 DNA sequence: TGTGCCAGCAGCTCAGGAAATAATGAAAAACTGTTTTTT. It yields the protein CASSSGNNEKLFF.